This section outlines one T cell receptor beta chain sequence together with its context. The data are from a study of blood T cell repertoires in COVID-19. Overall study: COVID-19 samples from acute and convalescent phases originated in the United States, Italy and Spain. PBMCs, B-cell-depleted T cells, or T cells provided the cDNA or gDNA that made up the material.

Authors' analysis steps: It was from reference gene primer amplification that nucleated cell counts were estimated. Generated by immunoSEQ multiplex PCR, the TCRdb table keeps only in-frame clones and is missing some. V and J calls and clone size are given by that table; D and trimming were obtained from the DNA. The table shows some 100,000 clones, with 89% occurring only once. CDR3 length: 14 amino acids. Looked up from germline, CDR1 is LGHDT and CDR2 is YNNKEL (reference sequence). V was cut by 1 base and J by 8 bases, with 14 bases left in between. Sequenced: peripheral blood. The receptor was isolated from a woman between 65 and 79 years old with acute or convalescent COVID-19. The rearrangement links TRBV3-1 (or the pseudogene TRBV3-2) to TRBJ1-2; D perhaps matches TRBD1 (6 bases). The CDR3 region is CASSQAGGRKGYTF. CDR3 in DNA: TGTGCCAGCAGCCAAGCGGGGGGCCGAAAGGGCTACACCTTC.